The rows below give T cell receptor beta chains drawn from one sample of a study of regulatory T cells in long-lasting Graves disease. MiXCR, applied by TCRdb to the multiplex PCR reads, yields one record per CDR3 protein. The sample consists of about 520,000 distinct CDR3 sequences, about 12% of them appearing once. These records were also assigned to another study, of T cells in Graves' hyperthyroidism and ophthalmopathy.

This specimen consisted of peripheral blood mononuclear cells (PBMCs), obtained at new diagnosis, from a patient treated with antithyroid drugs. The source is a woman aged 25 to 39 with Graves disease. Each CDR3 is given with its conserved first and last residue. A D gene is named only where the DNA matches it firmly. Clone size is shown for a subset of rows, as once, few, many or a class of expanded clone.

cdr3_length,v_call,j_call,clone_size,d_call,cdr3_nt,cdr3_aa
14,TRBV5-6,TRBJ2-1,.,.,TGTGCCAGCAGCTTGGTTCAATCTTACAATGAGCAGTTCTTC,CASSLVQSYNEQFF
14,TRBV30,TRBJ1-2,many,TRBD1,TGTGCCCAGCGCCCGGACAGGCCCCCCTATGGCTACACCTTC,CAQRPDRPPYGYTF
15,TRBV27,TRBJ2-1,many,TRBD2,TGTGCCAGCAGTCGGCGGGAGAGCTCCTACAATGAGCAGTTCTTC,CASSRRESSYNEQFF
16,TRBV5-1,TRBJ2-1,many,.,TGCGCCAGCAGCCGAACTACAGGTAACTCCTACAATGAGCAGTTCTTC,CASSRTTGNSYNEQFF
16,TRBV12-3/TRBV12-4,TRBJ1-1,.,.,TGTGCCAGCTCAAGAGAGAGGTTGCTAGAGAACACTGAAGCTTTCTTT,CASSRERLLENTEAFF
14,TRBV10-3,TRBJ2-7,many,TRBD1,TGTGCCATCAGCGGTACAGGGGATGCCTACGAGCAGTACTTC,CAISGTGDAYEQYF
19,TRBV12-3/TRBV12-4,TRBJ2-7,many,TRBD2,TGTGCCAGCAGTTTTTCCGGACTAGCGGGAGGGCCCCTTTCCTACGAGCAGTACTTC,CASSFSGLAGGPLSYEQYF
16,TRBV19,TRBJ2-1,.,TRBD2,TGTGCCAATAGTATAGTGGGCGGGAGCTCCTACAATGAGCAGTTCTTC,CANSIVGGSSYNEQFF
15,TRBV2,TRBJ1-2,.,.,TGTGCCAGCAGTGGACGGGGGGCGCAGAGCTATGGCTACACCTTC,CASSGRGAQSYGYTF
14,TRBV10-2,TRBJ1-1,.,.,TGCGCCAGCCGGGGCCGAGCGGGTCGAACTGAAGCTTTCTTT,CASRGRAGRTEAFF
14,TRBV19,TRBJ2-7,.,.,TGTGCCACCTCCTACCCCCGGAAGAGCTACGAGCAGTACTTC,CATSYPRKSYEQYF
16,TRBV5-6,TRBJ2-1,many,TRBD2,TGTGCCAGCAGCGAGGGGCGGGAGCAGGCCTACAATGAGCAGTTCTTC,CASSEGREQAYNEQFF
16,TRBV12-3/TRBV12-4,TRBJ1-3,many,.,TGTGCCAGCAGTACGACAGGAGAGGGTTCTGGAAACACCATATATTTT,CASSTTGEGSGNTIYF
15,TRBV6-1,TRBJ2-3,.,.,TGTGCCAGCAGTGGCCAGGCGGGTGGAGCAGGGACGCAGTATTTT,CASSGQAGGAGTQYF
15,TRBV24-1,TRBJ2-5,many,.,TGTGCCACCAGTGATACGACAGGCTTCCAAGAGACCCAGTACTTC,CATSDTTGFQETQYF
12,TRBV7-2,TRBJ1-4,few,.,TGTGCCAGCAGCCCATACAAGGAAAAACTGTTTTTT,CASSPYKEKLFF
13,TRBV4-3,TRBJ2-1,few,.,TGCGCCAGCAGCTCCCGACTGTACAATGAGCAGTTCTTC,CASSSRLYNEQFF